This T cell receptor beta chain was profiled in a study of naive and memory T cell subsets. Two oligonucleotides, mixed equimolar, formed the beta constant-region primer covering TRBC1 and TRBC2. Nested alpha and beta constant-region primers with the SP2 primer drove four PCR rounds on ligated cDNA. In TCRdb, the UMI-ligation and nested PCR reads were re-called with MiXCR into one record per CDR3 protein. The sample yields roughly 97,000 distinct CDR3 sequences, roughly 15% seen once. Study-wide findings and caveats: Naive repertoires, especially CD8, held a few larger clonotypes, possibly memory cells re-expressing CD45RA.

This CDR3 contains 15 residues. The germline V gene has CDR1 MNHNS and CDR2 SASEGT. The V gene lost 6 bases and the J gene lost 4 bases, with 16 bases spanning the gap. This clonotype was detected many times. What it binds is not known. The sequencing input was naive CD8+ T cells from blood. The chain is built from TRBV6-1 and TRBJ1-3; D remains unclear. The clonotype comes from a human donor in good health. CDR3 amino acids: CASRRLRRRGNTIYF. CDR3 sequence (DNA): TGTGCCAGCAGGCGGTTAAGGCGGCGCGGAAACACCATATATTTT.